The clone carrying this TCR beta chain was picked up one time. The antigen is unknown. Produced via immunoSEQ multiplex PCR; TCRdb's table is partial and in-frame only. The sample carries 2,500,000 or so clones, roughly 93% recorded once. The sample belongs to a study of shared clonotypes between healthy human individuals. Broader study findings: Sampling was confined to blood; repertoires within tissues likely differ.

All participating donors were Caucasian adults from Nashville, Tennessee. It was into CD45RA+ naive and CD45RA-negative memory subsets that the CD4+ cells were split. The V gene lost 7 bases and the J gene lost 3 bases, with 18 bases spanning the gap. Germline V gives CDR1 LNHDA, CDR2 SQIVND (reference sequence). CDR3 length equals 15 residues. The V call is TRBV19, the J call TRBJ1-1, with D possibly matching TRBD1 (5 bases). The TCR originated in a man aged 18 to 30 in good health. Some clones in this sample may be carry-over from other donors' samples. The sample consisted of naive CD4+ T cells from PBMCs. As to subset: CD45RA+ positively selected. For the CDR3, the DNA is TGTGCCAGTATTAGTAACCAACGGGGGGACACTGAAGCTTTCTTT. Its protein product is CASISNQRGDTEAFF.